This T cell receptor beta chain was identified during a study of blood T cell repertoires in COVID-19. Study-level information: PBMCs, B-cell-depleted T cells, or T cells provided the cDNA or gDNA that made up the material.

After removal of 11 bases from V and 0 bases from J, the junction contained 8 bases not matched to a gene. Germline V gene lookup returns CDR1 SNHLY and CDR2 FYNNEI. The CDR3 runs to 14 residues. The method was immunoSEQ multiplex PCR; TCRdb's version includes in-frame clones alone and lacks a portion of them. The sample lists 30,000 to 40,000 clones, around 88% occurring once. This TCR derives from a human donor in a cohort sampled during active COVID-19. Sequencing was done on a sample of peripheral blood. This chain joins TRBV2 and TRBJ2-3, with 7 bases fitting TRBD2. The CDR3 region is CAGLAGFSTDTQYF. CDR3 nucleotide sequence: TGTGCCGGCTTAGCGGGTTTCAGCACAGATACGCAGTATTTT.